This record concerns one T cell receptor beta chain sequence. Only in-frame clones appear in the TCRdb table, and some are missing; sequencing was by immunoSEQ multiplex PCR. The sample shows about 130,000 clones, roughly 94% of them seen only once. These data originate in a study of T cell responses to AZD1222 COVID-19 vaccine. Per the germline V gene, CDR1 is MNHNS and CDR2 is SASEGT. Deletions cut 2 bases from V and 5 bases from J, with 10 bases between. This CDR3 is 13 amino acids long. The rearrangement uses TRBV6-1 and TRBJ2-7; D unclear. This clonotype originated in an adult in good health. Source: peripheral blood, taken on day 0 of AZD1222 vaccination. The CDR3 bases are TGTGCCAGCAGTGAAATAGCTCTAGACGAGCAGTACTTC. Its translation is CASSEIALDEQYF.